Below are 29 T cell receptor beta chains sequenced from a single sample in a study of blood T cell repertoires in COVID-19. Data came from immunoSEQ multiplex PCR; TCRdb stores just in-frame clones and leaves some out. This table holds 150,000 or so clones, roughly 88% found once. The sample consisted of peripheral blood. The source of these receptors is a man aged 18 to 30 with acute or convalescent COVID-19.

The chain carries TRBV7-9 and TRBJ1-1, with TRBD1 matching over 7 bases. This CDR3 comprises 16 residues. Per the germline V gene, CDR1 is SEHNR and CDR2 is FQNEAQ (reference sequence). Trimming removed 6 bases from V and 5 bases from J; junction bases left unmatched: 15. CDR3 loop: CASRPSEGARGTEAFF. The CDR3, as DNA: TGTGCCAGCAGGCCCAGTGAGGGGGCGCGAGGGACTGAAGCTTTCTTT.

The chain links TRBV6-5 to TRBJ2-1; a possible D gene is TRBD2 (7 bases). The germline V and J ends were trimmed by 7 bases and 6 bases, with 19 bases remaining between them. CDR1 and CDR2 (germline): MNHEY, SVGAGI. There are 15 residues in the CDR3. Written as DNA, the CDR3 is TGTGCCAGCACTCAACGGGGGGAAGGGGGCAATGAGCAGTTCTTC. It specifies CASTQRGEGGNEQFF.

This chain connects TRBV27 to TRBJ1-4, with 9 bases aligning to TRBD1. V shed 9 bases, J shed 7 bases, and the junction held 6 bases outside the gene matches. CDR1 MNHEY and CDR2 SMNVEV come from the germline V gene (reference sequence). This CDR3 region has 13 residues. The CDR3 coding sequence is TGTGCCAGTTCAAAGGACAGGGGTGAAAAACTGTTTTTT. Translating gives CASSKDRGEKLFF.

The sample holds one count of this clone. This chain connects TRBV9 to TRBJ2-1, with 10 bases aligning to TRBD1. This CDR3 comprises 15 residues. V was pared by 4 bases and J by 3 bases, with 4 bases of the junction left unmatched. The germline gives CDR1 SGDLS, CDR2 YYNGEE. The CDR3 spells CASSPGTGDYNEQFF. In DNA form, the CDR3 reads TGTGCCAGCAGCCCCGGGACAGGGGACTACAATGAGCAGTTCTTC.

The V gene is TRBV18, the J gene TRBJ2-1; TRBD2 matches 12 bases. J lost 3 bases, V lost 3 bases, and 3 bases had no gene match. The length of the CDR3 is 16 residues. Per germline, CDR1 KGHSH and CDR2 LQKENI. CDR3 loop: CASSPGLAGLYNEQFF. The CDR3, as DNA: TGTGCCAGCTCACCGGGACTAGCGGGCCTCTACAATGAGCAGTTCTTC.

This clone was picked up one time. The rearrangement links TRBV6-5 to TRBJ1-1; 11 nucleotides match TRBD1. The trim removed 0 bases at V and 12 bases at J, leaving 3 bases unmatched. The germline V gene has CDR1 MNHEY and CDR2 SVGAGI. The CDR3 covers 13 residues. CDR3 in DNA: TGTGCCAGCAGTTACTCTGGGACAGGGGGAACTTTCTTT. This translates into CASSYSGTGGTFF.

The chain joins TRBV4-2 to TRBJ1-6, with TRBD1 matching over 9 bases. Germline-derived CDR1 and CDR2 are LGHNA and YNFKEQ. V lost 3 bases and J lost 9; bases outside the gene matches: 9. The CDR3 sequence is 16 residues long. CDR3 in amino acids: CASSQVPQGAPSPLHF. The CDR3, as DNA: TGTGCCAGCAGCCAGGTCCCACAGGGGGCGCCTTCACCCCTCCACTTT.

The chain employs TRBV5-1 and TRBJ1-1, with D unresolved. Trimming removed 1 base at V and 7 bases at J, with 5 bases between. CDR3 size: 11 residues. CDR1 and CDR2 (germline): SGHRS, YFSETQ. CDR3 in amino acids: CASSLTDEAFF. The CDR3 DNA reads TGCGCCAGCAGCTTGACAGATGAAGCTTTCTTT. The whole variable domain, filled in from reference TRBV5-1 and TRBJ1-1, reads KAGVTQTPRYLIKTRGQQVTLSCSPISGHRSVSWYQQTPGQGLQFLFEYFSETQRNKGNFPGRFSGRQFSNSRSEMNVSTLELGDSALYLCASSLTDEAFFGQGTRLTVV.

V usage is TRBV5-4 and J usage is TRBJ2-3; 8 nucleotides align to TRBD2. The germline V gene has CDR1 SGHNT and CDR2 YYREEE (reference sequence). V trimming: 1 base; J trimming: 1 base; junction bases outside the gene matches: 2. CDR3 length: 15 residues. The CDR3 sequence is CASSLFSGGTDTQYF. For the CDR3, the DNA is TGTGCCAGCAGCTTGTTTAGCGGGGGCACAGATACGCAGTATTTT.

V and J are TRBV28 and TRBJ2-7; 8 bases align to TRBD2. The CDR3 runs to 16 residues. V dropped 0 bases and J dropped 2; count of bases not matched to a gene: 6. Germline V lookup: CDR1 MDHEN, CDR2 SYDVKM. The CDR3 protein is CASSLWAGGLAYEQYF. The CDR3 DNA sequence: TGTGCCAGCAGTTTATGGGCGGGAGGCCTCGCCTACGAGCAGTACTTC.

This rearrangement joins TRBV25-1 to TRBJ2-2; TRBD1 aligns across 9 bases. V lost 9 bases, J lost 0 bases, and 5 bases stayed unmatched. Per germline, CDR1 MGHDK and CDR2 SYGVNS. The CDR3 runs to 15 residues. As DNA, the CDR3 is TGTGCCAGTCTACAGGGGGCGCCGAACACCGGGGAGCTGTTTTTT. Protein product: CASLQGAPNTGELFF.

This chain joins TRBV2 and TRBJ2-1; TRBD1 aligns across 8 bases. In germline, CDR1 is SNHLY, CDR2 FYNNEI. J gave up 6 bases and V 6 bases, and 4 bases lay outside the gene matches. The length of the CDR3 is 13 residues. The CDR3 nucleotides are TGTGCCAGCAGGAGGACAGGGTTCAATGAGCAGTTCTTC. This sequence encodes CASRRTGFNEQFF. Filled out from reference TRBV2 and TRBJ2-1, the complete variable domain reads EPEVTQTPSHQVTQMGQEVILRCVPISNHLYFYWYRQILGQKVEFLVSFYNNEISEKSEIFDDQFSVERPDGSNFTLKIRSTKLEDSAMYFCASRRTGFNEQFFGPGTRLTVL.

Concerning this clone: Other DNA sequences in this sample translate to the same CDR3. The J gene is TRBJ1-4, the V gene TRBV11-2; no clear D. Germline-derived CDR1 and CDR2 are SGHAT and FQNNGV. Trimming cost V 5 bases and J 0 bases, with 10 bases left between them. The CDR3 has 15 amino acids. This chain's CDR3 is CASSLTTATNEKLFF. CDR3 in DNA: TGTGCCAGCAGCCTCACGACTGCAACTAATGAAAAACTGTTTTTT.

This clone was seen only once. The rearrangement uses TRBV4-1 and TRBJ1-6; D call uncertain. Trimming pared 8 bases from V and 0 bases from J, leaving 14 bases between. The CDR3 covers 16 residues. Germline loops: CDR1 MGHRA, CDR2 YSYEKL. The chain's CDR3 is CASRSSASSYNSPLHF. DNA for the CDR3: TGCGCCAGCCGGAGTTCCGCCAGCTCCTATAATTCACCCCTCCACTTT.

This clone was seen just once. This sequence joins TRBV6-1 and TRBJ2-1, with 9 nucleotides matching TRBD2. V dropped 3 bases and J dropped 2; count of bases not matched to a gene: 5. This CDR3 contains 16 residues. Germline loops: CDR1 MNHNS, CDR2 SASEGT. CDR3 region: CASSEVSGSTYNEQFF. The CDR3 region has the DNA TGTGCCAGCAGTGAGGTTAGCGGGAGTACCTACAATGAGCAGTTCTTC.

With regard to this clone: A read error may account for a junction end that differs from germline. This chain uses TRBV5-6 with TRBJ1-2; D is unresolved. The CDR3 consists of 11 residues. The germline CDR1 and CDR2 sequences are SGHDT and YYEEEE. CDR3 in DNA: TGTGCCAGCAGCTCGGACTACGGCTACACCTTC. This codes for CASSSDYGYTF.

The V call is TRBV7-9, the J call TRBJ2-2, with D tentatively TRBD1 (6 bases). V gave up 1 base and J gave up 7 bases, with 13 bases separating them. CDR3 length: 15 amino acids. Germline CDR1 SEHNR, CDR2 FQNEAQ (reference sequence). CDR3 sequence reads: CASSLVPSGDGELFF. The CDR3, as DNA: TGTGCCAGCAGCTTAGTCCCCTCAGGGGACGGGGAGCTGTTTTTT. Combining the CDR3 with reference TRBV7-9 and TRBJ2-2 gives the whole variable domain DTGVSQNPRHKITKRGQNVTFRCDPISEHNRLYWYRQTLGQGPEFLTYFQNEAQLEKSRLLSDRFSAERPKGSFSTLEIQRTEQGDSAMYLCASSLVPSGDGELFFGEGSRLTVL.

The chain has TRBV5-4 and TRBJ2-7; 9 bases are a match to TRBD1. Trimming at V came to 0 bases and at J to 2 bases, leaving 3 bases not matched to a gene. Germline V CDR1 and CDR2: SGHNT, YYREEE (reference sequence). The CDR3 contains 15 residues. The CDR3, as DNA: TGTGCCAGCAGCTTGGGGGGACAGGGAACCTACGAGCAGTACTTC. Translation: CASSLGGQGTYEQYF.

The rearrangement joins TRBV30 to TRBJ1-2, with D unclear. This CDR3 is built from 11 residues. V shed 5 bases and J shed 4 bases, with 8 bases lying between them. CDR1 GTSNPN and CDR2 SVGIG come from the germline V gene (reference sequence). CDR3 nucleotides: TGTGCCTGGGAGATCACCTATGGCTACACCTTC. It encodes CAWEITYGYTF. The whole variable domain, remainder taken from reference TRBV30 and TRBJ1-2, is SQTIHQWPATLVQPVGSPLSLECTVEGTSNPNLYWYRQAAGRGLQLLFYSVGIGQISSEVPQNLSASRPQDRQFILSSKKLLLSDSGFYLCAWEITYGYTFGSGTRLTVV.

The chain links TRBV5-1 to TRBJ2-1, with TRBD2 identical over 11 bases. The germline gives CDR1 SGHRS, CDR2 YFSETQ. V lost 4 bases, J lost 5 bases, and 8 bases stayed unmatched. This CDR3 region has 16 residues. Here the CDR3 reads CASSTPRLAGNNEQFF. In DNA form, the CDR3 reads TGCGCCAGCAGCACCCCCCGACTAGCGGGGAACAATGAGCAGTTCTTC.

This chain links TRBV24-1 with TRBJ2-1, with TRBD1 matching over 9 bases. Looked up from germline, CDR1 is KGHDR and CDR2 is SFDVKD. The V segment lost 7 bases and the J segment 8 bases; nucleotides outside the gene matches: 14. The CDR3 consists of 16 residues. This CDR3 is CATSELPGQGIDEQFF. Written as DNA, the CDR3 is TGTGCCACCAGCGAATTGCCGGGACAGGGCATCGATGAGCAGTTCTTC.

The V call is TRBV6-5, the J call TRBJ1-1, with D possibly TRBD1 on 6 matching bases. The germline CDR1 and CDR2 sequences are MNHEY and SVGAGI. The V end was cut by 0 bases, the J end by 0 bases, with 11 bases between. The CDR3 spans 16 residues. The CDR3 DNA sequence: TGTGCCAGCAGTTACTCGAAGCAGGGGATGAACACTGAAGCTTTCTTT. It codes for CASSYSKQGMNTEAFF.

The chain recombines TRBV2 with TRBJ1-5; no clear D. The germline V gene has CDR1 SNHLY and CDR2 FYNNEI. The CDR3 totals 13 residues. Trimming stripped 6 bases from V and 3 bases from J, with 9 bases between. The CDR3 DNA sequence: TGTGCCAGCAGGGGAGGGAACAATCAGCCCCAGCATTTT. It encodes CASRGGNNQPQHF.

The chain joins TRBV2 to TRBJ2-7; TRBD1 might be the D (7 bases). With 3 bases removed from V and 5 bases from J, the gap between germline ends came to 14 bases. Germline V gene lookup returns CDR1 SNHLY and CDR2 FYNNEI. There are 14 residues in the CDR3. CDR3 in amino acids: CASSEWQGGNEQYF. The CDR3 nucleotides are TGTGCCAGCAGTGAGTGGCAGGGGGGTAACGAGCAGTACTTC.

Here the CDR3 DNA reads TGTGCCAGCAGCGCCGGGACTAGCGACACAGATACGCAGTATTTT. Translation gives CASSAGTSDTDTQYF. V is TRBV5-6 and J is TRBJ2-3; 10 bases align to TRBD2. With V trimmed by 4 bases and J by 2 bases, 4 bases remained unmatched. The CDR3 runs to 15 residues. Germline V gene data show CDR1 as SGHDT and CDR2 as YYEEEE.

The count of this clone is one. The chain uses TRBV4-1 and TRBJ2-1; 13 nucleotides match TRBD2. The V gene end was trimmed by 2 bases and the J gene end by 0 bases; junction bases not matched to a gene: 7. CDR1 MGHRA and CDR2 YSYEKL come from the germline V gene. This CDR3 is built from 19 residues. The CDR3 DNA reads as TGCGCCAGCAGCCAAACCGGGACTAGCGGGATCAGCTCCTACAATGAGCAGTTCTTC. Amino acids: CASSQTGTSGISSYNEQFF.

V and J are TRBV6-5 and TRBJ2-5; perhaps TRBD1 as D (6 bases). Trimming pared 6 bases from V and 3 bases from J, leaving 11 bases between. Per the germline V gene, CDR1 is MNHEY and CDR2 is SVGAGI. The CDR3 extends over 13 amino acids. The CDR3 nucleotides read TGTGCCAGCAGAAGGACAGATGAAGAGACCCAGTACTTC. It translates to CASRRTDEETQYF.

The chain joins TRBV9 to TRBJ2-1; no reliable D call. The V gene lost 0 bases and the J gene lost 6 bases, with 7 bases spanning the gap. The CDR3 totals 13 residues. Germline assignment: CDR1 SGDLS and CDR2 YYNGEE. CDR3 amino acids: CASSVAPGNEQFF. Here the CDR3 DNA reads TGTGCCAGCAGCGTAGCCCCAGGCAATGAGCAGTTCTTC. Based on the CDR3 plus reference TRBV9 and TRBJ2-1, the full variable domain is DSGVTQTPKHLITATGQRVTLRCSPRSGDLSVYWYQQSLDQGLQFLIQYYNGEERAKGNILERFSAQQFPDLHSELNLSSLELGDSALYFCASSVAPGNEQFFGPGTRLTVL.

This clone was counted a single time. A read error may explain this, as a much larger clone is one base away. The chain carries TRBV5-4 and TRBJ2-7, with TRBD1 matching 9 bases. Germline-derived CDR1 and CDR2 are SGHNT and YYREEE (reference sequence). This CDR3 is built from 14 residues. V trimming: 0 bases; J trimming: 2 bases; junction bases outside the gene matches: 0. Written as DNA, the CDR3 is TGTGCCAGCAGCTTGGGACAGGGGGCCTACGAGCAGTACTTC. Translation gives CASSLGQGAYEQYF.